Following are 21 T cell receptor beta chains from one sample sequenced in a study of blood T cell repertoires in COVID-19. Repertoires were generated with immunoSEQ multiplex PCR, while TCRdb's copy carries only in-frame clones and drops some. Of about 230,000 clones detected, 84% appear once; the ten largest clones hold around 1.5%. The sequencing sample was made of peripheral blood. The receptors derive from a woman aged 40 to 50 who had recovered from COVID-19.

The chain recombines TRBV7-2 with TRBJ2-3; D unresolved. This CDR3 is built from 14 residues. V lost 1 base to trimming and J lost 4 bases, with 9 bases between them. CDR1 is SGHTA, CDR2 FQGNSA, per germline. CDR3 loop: CASSLDREADTQYF. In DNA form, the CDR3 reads TGTGCCAGCAGCTTAGATCGAGAAGCAGATACGCAGTATTTT.

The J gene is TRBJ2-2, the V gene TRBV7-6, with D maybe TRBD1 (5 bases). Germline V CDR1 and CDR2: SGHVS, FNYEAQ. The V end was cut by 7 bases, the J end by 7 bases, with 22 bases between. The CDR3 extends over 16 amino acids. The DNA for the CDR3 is TGTGCCAGCACCCCTTTAAAATCCAGGGCGGTCGGGGAGCTGTTTTTT. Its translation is CASTPLKSRAVGELFF.

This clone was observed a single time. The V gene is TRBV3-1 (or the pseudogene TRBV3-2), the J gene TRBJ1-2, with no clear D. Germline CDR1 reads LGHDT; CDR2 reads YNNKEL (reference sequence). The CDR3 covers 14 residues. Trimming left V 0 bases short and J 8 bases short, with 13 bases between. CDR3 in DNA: TGTGCCAGCAGCCAAGATACGGGGAGCGGGGGCTACACCTTC. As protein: CASSQDTGSGGYTF.

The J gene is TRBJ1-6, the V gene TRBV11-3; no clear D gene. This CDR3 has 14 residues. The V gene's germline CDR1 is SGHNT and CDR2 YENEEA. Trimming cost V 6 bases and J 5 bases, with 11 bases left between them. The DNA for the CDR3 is TGTGCCAGCAGGGAGAGCGAGGATAATTCACCCCTCCACTTT. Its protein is CASRESEDNSPLHF.

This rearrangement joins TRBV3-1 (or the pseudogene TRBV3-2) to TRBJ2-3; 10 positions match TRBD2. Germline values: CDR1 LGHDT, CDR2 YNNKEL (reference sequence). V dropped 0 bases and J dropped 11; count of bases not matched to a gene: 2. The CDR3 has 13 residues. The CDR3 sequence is CASSQDLAGGQYF. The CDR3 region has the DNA TGTGCCAGCAGCCAAGATTTAGCGGGGGGGCAGTATTTT.

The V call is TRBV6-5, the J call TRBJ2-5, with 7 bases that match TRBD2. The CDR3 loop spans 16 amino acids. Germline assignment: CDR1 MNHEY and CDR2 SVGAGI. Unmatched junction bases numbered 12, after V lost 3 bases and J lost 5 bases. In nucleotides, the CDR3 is TGTGCCAGCAGTTATGGAGGCGGGGGAGGTTGGGAGACCCAGTACTTC. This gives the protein CASSYGGGGGWETQYF.

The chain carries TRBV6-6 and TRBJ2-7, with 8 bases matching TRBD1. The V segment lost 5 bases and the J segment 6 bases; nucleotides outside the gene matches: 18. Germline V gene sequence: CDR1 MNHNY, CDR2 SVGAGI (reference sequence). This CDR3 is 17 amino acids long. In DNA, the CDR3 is TGTGCCAGCAGTCTCCTTCGGGTCGCCAGGGGGCCTAGCGAGCAGTACTTC. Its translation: CASSLLRVARGPSEQYF.

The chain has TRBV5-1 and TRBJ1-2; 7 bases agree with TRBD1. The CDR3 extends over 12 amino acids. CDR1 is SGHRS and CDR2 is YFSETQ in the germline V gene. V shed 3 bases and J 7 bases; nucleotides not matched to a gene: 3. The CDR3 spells CASSSRTGGYTF. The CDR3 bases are TGCGCCAGCAGCTCCAGGACAGGTGGCTACACCTTC.

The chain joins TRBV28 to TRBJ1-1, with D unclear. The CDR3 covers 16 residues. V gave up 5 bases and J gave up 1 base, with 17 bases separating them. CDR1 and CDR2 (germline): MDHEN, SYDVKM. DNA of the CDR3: TGTGCCAGCAGTCATTGGACTGGGATAGAGAACACTGAAGCTTTCTTT. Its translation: CASSHWTGIENTEAFF.

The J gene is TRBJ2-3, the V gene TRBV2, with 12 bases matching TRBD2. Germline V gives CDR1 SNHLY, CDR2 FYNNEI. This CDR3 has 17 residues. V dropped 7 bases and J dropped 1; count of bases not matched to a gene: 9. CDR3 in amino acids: CASTGLAGGLGTDTQYF. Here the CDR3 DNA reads TGTGCCAGCACCGGGCTAGCGGGGGGGCTCGGCACAGATACGCAGTATTTT.

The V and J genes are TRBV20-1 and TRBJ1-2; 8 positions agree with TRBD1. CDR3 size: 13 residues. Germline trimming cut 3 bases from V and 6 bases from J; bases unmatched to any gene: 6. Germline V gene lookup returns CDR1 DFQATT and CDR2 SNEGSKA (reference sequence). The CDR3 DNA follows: TGCAGTGCTAGTCTCCGGACAGGGAATGGCTACACCTTC. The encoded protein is CSASLRTGNGYTF.

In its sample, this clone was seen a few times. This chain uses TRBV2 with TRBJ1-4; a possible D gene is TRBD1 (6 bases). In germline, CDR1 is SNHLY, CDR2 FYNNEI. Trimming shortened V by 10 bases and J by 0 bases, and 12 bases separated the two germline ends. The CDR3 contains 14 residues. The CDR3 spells CATKRTATNEKLFF. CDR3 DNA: TGTGCCACGAAGCGGACAGCAACTAATGAAAAACTGTTTTTT.

CDR3 residues: CASSRRESNQPQHF. The CDR3 bases are TGTGCCAGTAGTAGGAGGGAAAGCAATCAGCCCCAGCATTTT. The chain has TRBV19 and TRBJ1-5; D unresolved. Germline lookup yields CDR1 LNHDA and CDR2 SQIVND (reference sequence). V was pared by 4 bases and J by 1 base, with 8 bases between. There are 14 residues in the CDR3.

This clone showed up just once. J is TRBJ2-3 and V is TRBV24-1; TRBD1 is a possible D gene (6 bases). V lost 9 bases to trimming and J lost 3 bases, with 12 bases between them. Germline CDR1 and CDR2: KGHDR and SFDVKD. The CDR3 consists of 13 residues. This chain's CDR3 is CATADRQTDTQYF. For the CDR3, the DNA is TGTGCCACCGCCGACAGGCAAACAGATACGCAGTATTTT.

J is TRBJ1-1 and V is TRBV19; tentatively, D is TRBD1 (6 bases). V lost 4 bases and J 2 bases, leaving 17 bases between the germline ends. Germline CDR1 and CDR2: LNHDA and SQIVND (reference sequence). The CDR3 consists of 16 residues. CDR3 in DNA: TGTGCCAGTAGTACCTCAGGGGTGGCGGGCAACACTGAAGCTTTCTTT. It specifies CASSTSGVAGNTEAFF.

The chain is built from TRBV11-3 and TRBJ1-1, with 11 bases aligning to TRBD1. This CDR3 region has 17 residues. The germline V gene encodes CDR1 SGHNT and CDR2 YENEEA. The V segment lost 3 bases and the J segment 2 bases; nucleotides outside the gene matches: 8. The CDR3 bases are TGTGCCAGCAGCTTTCTCGGGACAGGGGGAGGTAACACTGAAGCTTTCTTT. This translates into CASSFLGTGGGNTEAFF.

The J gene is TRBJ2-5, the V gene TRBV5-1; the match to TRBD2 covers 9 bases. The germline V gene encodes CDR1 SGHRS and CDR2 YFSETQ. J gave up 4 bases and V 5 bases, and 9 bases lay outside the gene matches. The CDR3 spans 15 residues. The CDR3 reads CASSSLAGVSETQYF. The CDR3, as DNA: TGCGCCAGCAGTAGCTTAGCGGGGGTTTCAGAGACCCAGTACTTC.

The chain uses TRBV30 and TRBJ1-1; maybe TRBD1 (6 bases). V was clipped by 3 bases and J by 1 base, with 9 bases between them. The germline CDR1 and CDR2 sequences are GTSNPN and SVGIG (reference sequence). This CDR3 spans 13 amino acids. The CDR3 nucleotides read TGTGCCTGGAGGGGGACACCGAACACTGAAGCTTTCTTT. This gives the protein CAWRGTPNTEAFF.

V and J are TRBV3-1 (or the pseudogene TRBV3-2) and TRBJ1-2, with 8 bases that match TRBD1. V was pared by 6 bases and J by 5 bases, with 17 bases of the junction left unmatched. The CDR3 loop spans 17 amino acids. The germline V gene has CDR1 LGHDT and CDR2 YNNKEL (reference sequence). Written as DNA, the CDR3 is TGTGCCAGCAGGGCCGGAGACAGGGGCATCGAAAATTATGGCTACACCTTC. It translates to CASRAGDRGIENYGYTF.

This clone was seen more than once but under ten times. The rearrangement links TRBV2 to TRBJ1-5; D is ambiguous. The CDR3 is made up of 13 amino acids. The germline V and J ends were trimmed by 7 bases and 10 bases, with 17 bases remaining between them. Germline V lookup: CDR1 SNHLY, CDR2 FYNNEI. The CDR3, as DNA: TGTGCCAGCAATGCCCAGGATTTTAGTCCCCAGCATTTT. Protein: CASNAQDFSPQHF.

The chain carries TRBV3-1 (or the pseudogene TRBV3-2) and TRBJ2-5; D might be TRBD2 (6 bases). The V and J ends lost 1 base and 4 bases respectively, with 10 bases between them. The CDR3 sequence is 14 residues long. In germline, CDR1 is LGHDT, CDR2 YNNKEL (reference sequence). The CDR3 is CASSQAGGGETQYF. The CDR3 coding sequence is TGTGCCAGCAGCCAAGCCGGGGGTGGAGAGACCCAGTACTTC.